This T cell receptor (beta chain) was identified in a study of shared clonotypes between healthy human individuals. Germline loops: CDR1 MNHEY, CDR2 SMNVEV (reference sequence). V lost 5 bases, J lost 0 bases, and 8 bases lay in between. This CDR3 spans 13 amino acids. Over several immunoSEQ plates, each subset's genomic DNA was distributed in even portions. DNA at about 200 ng, tens of thousands of T cell genomes, went into sorted-subset replicate PCRs. Repertoires were generated with immunoSEQ multiplex PCR, while TCRdb's copy carries only in-frame clones and drops some. The sample shows around 2,000,000 clones, approximately 94% of them seen only once. In the naive CD8 group, cells lacked CD45RO and were positively selected for CCR7, so terminally differentiated effector memory CD45RA+ cells were left out.

The source is a man younger than 35 in good health. Some clones in this sample may be carry-over from other donors' samples. The chain links TRBV27 to TRBJ2-7; D is unresolved. Sequenced: naive CD8+ T cells from PBMCs. In DNA, the CDR3 is TGTGCCAGCAGTAAATACCCCTCCTACGAGCAGTACTTC. This gives the protein CASSKYPSYEQYF.